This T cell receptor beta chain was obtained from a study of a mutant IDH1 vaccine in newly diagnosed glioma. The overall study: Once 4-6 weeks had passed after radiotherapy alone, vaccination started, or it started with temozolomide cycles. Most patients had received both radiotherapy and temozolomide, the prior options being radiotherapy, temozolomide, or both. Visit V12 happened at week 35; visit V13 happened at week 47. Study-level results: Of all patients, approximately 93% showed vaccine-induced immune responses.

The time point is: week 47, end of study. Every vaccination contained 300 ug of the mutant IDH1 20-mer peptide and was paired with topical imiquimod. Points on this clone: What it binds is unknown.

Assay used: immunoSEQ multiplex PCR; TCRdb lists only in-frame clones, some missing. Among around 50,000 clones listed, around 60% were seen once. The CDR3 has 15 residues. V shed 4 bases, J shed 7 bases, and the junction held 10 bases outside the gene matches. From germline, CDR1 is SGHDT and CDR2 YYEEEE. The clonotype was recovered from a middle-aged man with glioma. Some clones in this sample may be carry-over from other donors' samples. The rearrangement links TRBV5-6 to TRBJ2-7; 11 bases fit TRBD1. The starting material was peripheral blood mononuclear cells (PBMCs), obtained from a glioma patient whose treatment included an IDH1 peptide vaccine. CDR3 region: CASSGTGGLIAEQYF. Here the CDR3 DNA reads TGTGCCAGCAGCGGGACAGGGGGTCTGATCGCGGAGCAGTACTTC.